The 30 T cell receptor beta chains below were found in one sample sequenced in a study of control samples from healthy donors and cancer patients. Sequencing was performed with immunoSEQ multiplex PCR; in TCRdb, only in-frame clones are kept and a portion is missing. The sample gives tens of thousands of clones, around 87% of which show up once; around 20% is in the top ten. Material for sequencing was blood. These receptors originate from a man over 45 in good health.

J is TRBJ2-1 and V is TRBV12-5, with TRBD1 identical over 8 bases. After removal of 2 bases from V and 6 bases from J, the junction contained 3 bases not matched to a gene. The CDR3 runs 14 residues. From germline, CDR1 is LGHNT and CDR2 FRNRAP. CDR3 region: CASGLLQGVNEQFF. The CDR3, as DNA: TGTGCTAGTGGTTTGTTACAGGGGGTCAATGAGCAGTTCTTC.

This clone was seen more than once but under ten times. The V and J genes are TRBV5-4 and TRBJ2-5, with 9 bases matching TRBD2. The junction had 7 bases not matched to a gene; V was cut back by 2 bases and J by 2 bases. Germline V lookup: CDR1 SGHNT, CDR2 YYREEE (reference sequence). This CDR3 is built from 16 residues. The chain's CDR3 is CASSLGTSNTQETQYF. The DNA for the CDR3 is TGTGCCAGCAGCTTAGGGACTAGCAACACACAAGAGACCCAGTACTTC.

The CDR3 sequence is CASKSGGSPLHF. CDR3 bases: TGTGCCAGCAAGTCCGGGGGTTCACCCCTCCACTTT. The chain joins TRBV12-3 or TRBV12-4 to TRBJ1-6; a weak D match, TRBD1 (5 bases). The V end lost 7 bases, the J end lost 9 bases, and 10 bases lay between the germline ends. The CDR3 spans 12 residues.

This rearrangement joins TRBV15 to TRBJ1-2, with 9 bases that match TRBD1. Germline CDR1 is LNHNV and CDR2 is YYDKDF (reference sequence). J lost 13 bases, V lost 2 bases, and 8 bases had no gene match. The CDR3 is made up of 13 amino acids. CDR3: CATSRRGTGSLTF. In nucleotides, the CDR3 is TGTGCCACCAGCAGACGTGGGACAGGGTCTCTCACCTTC.

The CDR3 is CASSVAGPGELFF. CDR3 coding DNA: TGTGCCAGCAGCGTGGCGGGCCCCGGGGAGCTGTTTTTT. This chain links TRBV9 with TRBJ2-2, with D perhaps matching TRBD2 (5 bases). This CDR3 contains 13 residues. V was pared by 2 bases and J by 6 bases, with 8 bases between. Germline V gene data show CDR1 as SGDLS and CDR2 as YYNGEE.

The chain recombines TRBV6-2 or TRBV6-3 with TRBJ1-1; D is ambiguous. V was trimmed by 0 bases and J by 7 bases, leaving 9 bases between them. The CDR3 has 13 residues. Germline V gene lookup returns CDR1 MNHEY and CDR2 SVGEGT. The CDR3 spells CASSYSGSGEAFF. The DNA of the CDR3 is TGTGCCAGCAGTTACTCAGGCTCAGGTGAAGCTTTCTTT.

The J gene is TRBJ2-7, the V gene TRBV4-3, with a weak D call TRBD2 (7 bases). Trimming stripped 0 bases from V and 0 bases from J, with 12 bases between. Germline V gene lookup returns CDR1 LGHNA and CDR2 YSLEER. This CDR3 contains 16 residues. The DNA for the CDR3 is TGCGCCAGCAGCCAAGATGGGGGCGGGGGCTCCTACGAGCAGTACGTC. It is translated as CASSQDGGGGSYEQYV.

This clone was found once. This chain uses TRBV28 with TRBJ1-2; D gene unclear. Germline CDR1 reads MDHEN; CDR2 reads SYDVKM. V lost 4 bases to trimming and J lost 4 bases, with 7 bases between them. This CDR3 comprises 12 residues. This chain's CDR3 is CASSSDPYGYTF. The CDR3 DNA follows: TGTGCCAGCAGTTCAGACCCCTATGGCTACACCTTC.

The gene calls are TRBV19 and TRBJ2-1; 9 bases line up with TRBD2. The CDR3 spans 16 residues. Germline V lookup: CDR1 LNHDA, CDR2 SQIVND (reference sequence). V gave up 4 bases and J gave up 9 bases; unmatched junction bases: 13. For the CDR3, the DNA is TGTGCCAGTAGTACCTTGGGCGGGAGGGCCTGGAGTGAGCAGTTCTTC. This sequence encodes CASSTLGGRAWSEQFF. The whole variable domain, filled in from reference TRBV19 and TRBJ2-1, reads DGGITQSPKYLFRKEGQNVTLSCEQNLNHDAMYWYRQDPGQGLRLIYYSQIVNDFQKGDIAEGYSVSREKKESFPLTVTSAQKNPTAFYLCASSTLGGRAWSEQFFGPGTRLTVL.

CDR3 sequence (DNA): TGTGCCAGCAGTGTGCCCGGGACTACCAACAATGAGCAGTTCTTC. As protein: CASSVPGTTNNEQFF. The gene calls are TRBV2 and TRBJ2-1; 7 positions match TRBD2. Germline CDR1 is SNHLY and CDR2 is FYNNEI. The CDR3 is 15 residues long. V shed 4 bases, J shed 5 bases, and the junction held 8 bases outside the gene matches.

The chain links TRBV4-3 to TRBJ1-2, with 9 bases identical to TRBD1. The trim removed 3 bases at V and 1 base at J, leaving 3 bases unmatched. Per the germline V gene, CDR1 is LGHNA and CDR2 is YSLEER. The CDR3 spans 15 residues. CDR3 in amino acids: CASSHLGQGNYGYTF. The DNA of the CDR3 is TGCGCCAGCAGCCACCTGGGACAGGGTAACTATGGCTACACCTTC.

The rearrangement links TRBV5-1 to TRBJ2-5, with 13 bases aligning to TRBD2. Trimming took 3 bases from V and 2 from J; bases not matched to a gene: 4. Looked up from germline, CDR1 is SGHRS and CDR2 is YFSETQ. This CDR3 comprises 16 residues. Here the CDR3 DNA reads TGCGCCAGCAGCTCGGGACTAGCGGGAAGGCAAGAGACCCAGTACTTC. It specifies CASSSGLAGRQETQYF. The full variable domain, completed using reference TRBV5-1 and TRBJ2-5, is KAGVTQTPRYLIKTRGQQVTLSCSPISGHRSVSWYQQTPGQGLQFLFEYFSETQRNKGNFPGRFSGRQFSNSRSEMNVSTLELGDSALYLCASSSGLAGRQETQYFGPGTRLLVL.

The CDR3 DNA reads TGCGCCAGCAGCCAAATCGGGTACGAGCAGTACTTC. Amino acid sequence: CASSQIGYEQYF. This rearrangement joins TRBV4-1 to TRBJ2-7; no definite D call. This CDR3 is 12 amino acids long. Germline loops: CDR1 MGHRA, CDR2 YSYEKL. The germline V and J ends were trimmed by 2 bases and 4 bases, with 6 bases remaining between them.

This rearrangement joins TRBV3-1 (or the pseudogene TRBV3-2) to TRBJ2-3; the D is unclear. Germline CDR1 LGHDT, CDR2 YNNKEL (reference sequence). V was cut by 1 base and J by 6 bases, with 11 bases left in between. The CDR3 is 14 amino acids. CDR3 sequence (DNA): TGTGCCAGCAGCCAAGGGGCAGGAGCGGATACGCAGTATTTT. Protein product: CASSQGAGADTQYF.

As to this clone: The limits of the CDR3 on the DNA are not certain, so only TCRdb's listed CDR3 is given. This chain joins TRBV30 and TRBJ2-1; TRBD2 is the table's D call, not checked against the DNA. CDR1 GTSNPN and CDR2 SVGIG come from the germline V gene (reference sequence). 14 amino acids form the CDR3, both terminal residues included. CDR3 protein: CAWGTGTSGVELFF.

The V call is TRBV5-1, the J call TRBJ1-6, with 11 positions matching TRBD1. CDR1 is SGHRS and CDR2 is YFSETQ in the germline V gene. CDR3 size: 16 residues. With 4 bases clipped from V and 4 bases from J, the junction kept 4 bases outside the gene matches. The CDR3 spells CASSGGTGGYNSPLHF. The CDR3, as DNA: TGCGCCAGCAGCGGAGGGACAGGGGGATATAATTCACCCCTCCACTTT.

The table lists this clone with a count of one. The chain recombines TRBV28 with TRBJ1-3, with 8 nucleotides matching TRBD1. This CDR3 spans 16 amino acids. CDR1 is MDHEN, CDR2 SYDVKM, per germline. Trimming took 5 bases from V and 4 from J; bases not matched to a gene: 10. CDR3 residues: CASSPPQGAGGNTIYF. CDR3 bases: TGTGCCAGCAGTCCCCCTCAGGGGGCTGGAGGAAACACCATATATTTT.

The chain joins TRBV24-1 to TRBJ2-7, with D possibly TRBD2 on 6 matching bases. The CDR3 consists of 15 residues. V lost 6 bases to trimming and J lost 0 bases, with 14 bases between them. From germline, CDR1 is KGHDR and CDR2 SFDVKD. The CDR3: CATSLGDSRSYEQYF. The CDR3 DNA sequence: TGTGCCACCAGTTTGGGGGACTCTCGCTCCTACGAGCAGTACTTC.

The J gene is TRBJ2-7, the V gene TRBV19; the D gene is possibly TRBD2 (7 bases). The CDR3 sequence is 14 residues long. The germline CDR1 and CDR2 sequences are LNHDA and SQIVND (reference sequence). Trimming took 3 bases from V and 4 from J, leaving 13 bases between them. The CDR3 DNA is TGTGCCAGTAGTATGCCAGGGGAGGGGTACGAGCAGTACTTC. Protein product: CASSMPGEGYEQYF.

The J gene is TRBJ1-1, the V gene TRBV7-9, with TRBD1 identical over 7 bases. CDR1 SEHNR and CDR2 FQNEAQ come from the germline V gene (reference sequence). V lost 5 bases to trimming and J lost 5 bases; unmatched junction nucleotides: 2. CDR3 size: 12 residues. The CDR3 protein is CASSRQGTEAFF. The CDR3 bases are TGTGCCAGCAGCCGACAGGGTACTGAAGCTTTCTTT.

The gene calls are TRBV7-8 and TRBJ1-6, with a tentative D call TRBD1 (5 bases). Trimming removed 5 bases at V and 6 bases at J, with 17 bases between. The germline gives CDR1 SGHVS, CDR2 FQNEAQ. CDR3 length equals 16 residues. The CDR3 region has the DNA TGTGCCAGCAGCGCCTCAGGGAGGTTGCCTAATTCACCCCTCCACTTT. The encoded protein is CASSASGRLPNSPLHF.

The gene calls are TRBV7-8 and TRBJ1-1; D not resolved. Germline loops: CDR1 SGHVS, CDR2 FQNEAQ. Trimming cost V 1 base and J 2 bases, with 11 bases left between them. This CDR3 has 15 residues. CDR3 sequence: CASSLVFGSNTEAFF. As DNA, the CDR3 is TGTGCCAGCAGCTTAGTTTTTGGGAGTAACACTGAAGCTTTCTTT.

The CDR3 DNA follows: TGTGCCAGCAGCTTGGGGGGGGATCAGCCCCAGCATTTT. Its protein is CASSLGGDQPQHF. The chain has TRBV5-6 and TRBJ1-5; TRBD1 might be the D (5 bases). The germline V and J ends were trimmed by 0 bases and 5 bases, with 6 bases remaining between them. Germline CDR1 is SGHDT and CDR2 is YYEEEE. This CDR3 contains 13 residues.

The chain couples TRBV2 to TRBJ1-5; D not resolved. CDR3 length: 14 amino acids. V was clipped by 4 bases and J by 7 bases, with 14 bases between them. From germline, CDR1 is SNHLY and CDR2 FYNNEI. CDR3 region: CASSVGLLVQPQHF. The CDR3 DNA reads as TGTGCCAGCAGTGTTGGGCTATTGGTACAGCCCCAGCATTTT.

The chain is built from TRBV10-1 and TRBJ2-5, with a tentative D call TRBD2 (6 bases). Germline values: CDR1 WNHNN, CDR2 SYGVQD (reference sequence). The CDR3 spans 13 residues. V shed 8 bases and J shed 7 bases, with 17 bases lying between them. The DNA for the CDR3 is TGCGCCAGCGGCCGGGAGCCGAAGGGGACCCAGTACTTC. Translating gives CASGREPKGTQYF.

This clone was seen more than once but under ten times. The chain couples TRBV5-6 to TRBJ1-5; D gene ambiguous. V was shortened by 0 bases and J by 0 bases, with 7 bases between the two germline ends. CDR3 size: 15 residues. CDR1 SGHDT and CDR2 YYEEEE come from the germline V gene. The CDR3: CASSLGRDSNQPQHF. The CDR3 DNA reads as TGTGCCAGCAGCTTGGGTCGGGATAGCAATCAGCCCCAGCATTTT.

The rearrangement links TRBV27 to TRBJ2-3; D ambiguous. Germline V gene lookup returns CDR1 MNHEY and CDR2 SMNVEV (reference sequence). V lost 8 bases to trimming and J lost 2 bases, with 5 bases between them. The CDR3 has 11 amino acids. The CDR3 region has the DNA TGTGCCAGCGGCTACACAGATACGCAGTATTTT. Translation gives CASGYTDTQYF.

The chain uses TRBV2 and TRBJ1-2; D gene uncertain. Germline V lookup: CDR1 SNHLY, CDR2 FYNNEI. Trimming left V 5 bases short and J 2 bases short, with 6 bases between. CDR3 size: 12 residues. CDR3 nucleotides: TGTGCCAGCAGTTTGGACAACTATGGCTACACCTTC. Encoded protein: CASSLDNYGYTF.

There are a few counts of this clone. This sequence joins TRBV19 and TRBJ2-7, with D possibly being TRBD1 or TRBD2 (5 bases each). CDR3 size: 16 residues. Germline V lookup: CDR1 LNHDA, CDR2 SQIVND (reference sequence). Trimming took 2 bases from V and 4 from J, leaving 18 bases between them. This CDR3 is CASSIPGTVPIYEQYF. Here the CDR3 DNA reads TGTGCCAGTAGTATACCGGGGACCGTCCCGATTTACGAGCAGTACTTC. Filled out from reference TRBV19 and TRBJ2-7, the complete variable domain reads DGGITQSPKYLFRKEGQNVTLSCEQNLNHDAMYWYRQDPGQGLRLIYYSQIVNDFQKGDIAEGYSVSREKKESFPLTVTSAQKNPTAFYLCASSIPGTVPIYEQYFGPGTRLTVT.

The chain joins TRBV24-1 to TRBJ1-4; unclear D gene. CDR3 length equals 15 residues. Trimming left V 4 bases short and J 8 bases short, with 16 bases between. Germline CDR1 KGHDR, CDR2 SFDVKD. In DNA form, the CDR3 reads TGTGCCACCAGTGACCCCAATTCGGAATACGAAAAACTGTTTTTT. Protein product: CATSDPNSEYEKLFF.